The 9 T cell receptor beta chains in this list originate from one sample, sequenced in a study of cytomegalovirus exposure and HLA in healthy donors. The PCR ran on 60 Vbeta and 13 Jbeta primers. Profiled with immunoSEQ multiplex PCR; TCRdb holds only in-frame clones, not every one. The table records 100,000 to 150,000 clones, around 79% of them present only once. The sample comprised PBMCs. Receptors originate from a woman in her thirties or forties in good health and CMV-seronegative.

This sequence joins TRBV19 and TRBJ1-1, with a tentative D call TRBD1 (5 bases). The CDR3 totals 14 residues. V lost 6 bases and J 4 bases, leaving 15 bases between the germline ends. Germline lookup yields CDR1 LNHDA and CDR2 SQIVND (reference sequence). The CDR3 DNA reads TGTGCCAGTAGGGAGCTGGGGGGGTCCACTGAAGCTTTCTTT. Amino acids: CASRELGGSTEAFF.

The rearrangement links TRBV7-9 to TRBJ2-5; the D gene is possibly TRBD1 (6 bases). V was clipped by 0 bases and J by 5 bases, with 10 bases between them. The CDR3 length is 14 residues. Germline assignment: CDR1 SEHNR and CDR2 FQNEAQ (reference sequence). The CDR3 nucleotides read TGTGCCAGCAGCTTAGCGGGGGCCGGCGAGACCCAGTACTTC. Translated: CASSLAGAGETQYF.

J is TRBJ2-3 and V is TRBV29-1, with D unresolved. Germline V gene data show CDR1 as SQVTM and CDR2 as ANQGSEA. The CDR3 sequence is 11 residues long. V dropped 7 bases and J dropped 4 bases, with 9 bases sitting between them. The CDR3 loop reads CSALFSDTQYF. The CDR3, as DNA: TGCAGCGCCTTATTTTCAGATACGCAGTATTTT.

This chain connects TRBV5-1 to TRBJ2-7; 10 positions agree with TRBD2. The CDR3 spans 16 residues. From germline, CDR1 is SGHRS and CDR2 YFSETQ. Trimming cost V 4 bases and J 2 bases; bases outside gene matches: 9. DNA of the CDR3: TGCGCCAGCAGCATCGCTAGCGGGAGCGGGGCCTACGAGCAGTACTTC. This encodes CASSIASGSGAYEQYF.

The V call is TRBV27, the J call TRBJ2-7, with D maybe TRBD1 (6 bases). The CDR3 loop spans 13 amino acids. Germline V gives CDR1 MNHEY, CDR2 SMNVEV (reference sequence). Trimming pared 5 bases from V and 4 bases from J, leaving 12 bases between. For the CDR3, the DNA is TGTGCCAGCAGTGGGGACACCAATTACGAGCAGTACTTC. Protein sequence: CASSGDTNYEQYF.

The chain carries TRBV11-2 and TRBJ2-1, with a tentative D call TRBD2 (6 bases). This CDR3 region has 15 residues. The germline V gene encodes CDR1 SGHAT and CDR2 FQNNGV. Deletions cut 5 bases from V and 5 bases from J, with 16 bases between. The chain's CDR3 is CASSTTRGINNEQFF. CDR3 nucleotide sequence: TGTGCCAGCAGCACCACTCGGGGGATAAACAATGAGCAGTTCTTC.

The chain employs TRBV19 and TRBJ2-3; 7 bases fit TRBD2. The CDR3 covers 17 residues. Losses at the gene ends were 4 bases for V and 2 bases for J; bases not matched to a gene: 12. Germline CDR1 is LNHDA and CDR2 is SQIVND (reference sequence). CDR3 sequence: CASSTLGGTPHTDTQYF. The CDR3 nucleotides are TGTGCCAGTAGTACTCTCGGGGGGACGCCCCACACAGATACGCAGTATTTT.

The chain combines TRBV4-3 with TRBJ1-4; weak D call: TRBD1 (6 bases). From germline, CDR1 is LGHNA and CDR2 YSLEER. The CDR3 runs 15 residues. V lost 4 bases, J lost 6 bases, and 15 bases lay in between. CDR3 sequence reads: CASSRAGAHDEKLFF. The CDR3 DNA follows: TGCGCCAGCAGCCGTGCGGGGGCGCATGATGAAAAACTGTTTTTT.

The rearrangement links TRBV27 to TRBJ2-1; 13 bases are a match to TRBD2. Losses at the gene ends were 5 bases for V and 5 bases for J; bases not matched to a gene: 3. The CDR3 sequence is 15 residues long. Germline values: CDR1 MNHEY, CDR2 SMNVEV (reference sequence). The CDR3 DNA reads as TGTGCCAGCAGTCCCGGGACTAGCGGGGACAATGAGCAGTTCTTC. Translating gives CASSPGTSGDNEQFF.